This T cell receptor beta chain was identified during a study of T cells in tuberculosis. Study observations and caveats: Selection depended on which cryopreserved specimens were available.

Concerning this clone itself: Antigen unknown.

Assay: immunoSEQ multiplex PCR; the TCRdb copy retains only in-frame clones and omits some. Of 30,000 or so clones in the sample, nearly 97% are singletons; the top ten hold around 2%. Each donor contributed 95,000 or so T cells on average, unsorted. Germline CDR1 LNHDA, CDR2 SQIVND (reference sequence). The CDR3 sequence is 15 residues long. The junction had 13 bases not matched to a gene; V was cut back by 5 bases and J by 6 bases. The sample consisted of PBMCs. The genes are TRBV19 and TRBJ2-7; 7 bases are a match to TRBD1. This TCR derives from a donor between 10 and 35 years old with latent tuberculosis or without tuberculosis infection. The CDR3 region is CASSRQGPRAGEQYF. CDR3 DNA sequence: TGTGCCAGTAGTCGACAGGGTCCCCGGGCTGGCGAGCAGTACTTC. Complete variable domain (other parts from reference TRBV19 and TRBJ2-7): DGGITQSPKYLFRKEGQNVTLSCEQNLNHDAMYWYRQDPGQGLRLIYYSQIVNDFQKGDIAEGYSVSREKKESFPLTVTSAQKNPTAFYLCASSRQGPRAGEQYFGPGTRLTVT.